The present T cell receptor (beta chain) was sequenced within a study of CD8 T cells in ankylosing spondylitis. Study conclusions and caveats: Prior literature has documented some motif variants in synovial fluid and blood from reactive arthritis. As reported, disease-linked clones showed significant enrichment in matched ankylosing spondylitis synovial fluid.

This clonotype was observed a single time. Its specificity is unknown. Germline V gene data show CDR1 as SGDLS and CDR2 as YYNGEE. This CDR3 spans 14 amino acids. Trimming took 4 bases from V and 5 from J, leaving 13 bases between them. Preparation of TCR beta libraries was done by quantitative 5'-RACE with molecular barcodes. Using its own MiXCR run on the 5' RACE reads, TCRdb lists one record per CDR3 protein. The sample has 250,000 to 300,000 distinct CDR3 sequences; 20% are singletons. The sequenced sample was blood, either unsorted or a sorted T cell fraction (not recorded which). This receptor was obtained from a male donor with ankylosing spondylitis or in good health (not recorded which). The chain recombines TRBV9 with TRBJ2-4; D unclear. CDR3 loop: CASSPIGAENIQYF. CDR3 nucleotide sequence: TGTGCCAGCAGCCCCATTGGCGCGGAAAACATTCAGTACTTC.